The rows below give T cell receptor beta chains drawn from one sample of a study of blood T cell repertoires in COVID-19. Some clones are missing from TCRdb's copy, which holds only in-frame ones; the method was immunoSEQ multiplex PCR. The sample has some 130,000 clones; about 70% are singletons. The sample comprised peripheral blood. The receptors derive from a woman between 65 and 79 years old with acute or convalescent COVID-19. CDR3s include the opening cysteine and the closing phenylalanine or tryptophan. Each record gives: J gene, V gene, D gene, clone size, CDR3 DNA, CDR3 protein. The D gene is left open where the match is weak. For some rows the clone size is stated as once, few or many, or as a class when expanded; others skip it.

TRBJ2-1 TRBV7-2 - many TGTGCCAGCAGCTTAGGACGGGGCTCCTACAATGAGCAGTTCTTC CASSLGRGSYNEQFF
TRBJ2-2 TRBV5-1 - - TGCGCCAGCAGCTTGGGTGTGGGGGCTGCTCAGGTGGAGGAGCTGTTTTTT CASSLGVGAAQVEELFF
TRBJ1-2 TRBV18 TRBD1 - TGTGCCAGCTCTCGGGAAGGGGGCGCTGGTAACTATGGCTACACCTTC CASSREGGAGNYGYTF
TRBJ2-7 TRBV9 TRBD1 many TGTGCCAGCAGCCCAGGGGGCTTGACCTACGAGCAGTACTTC CASSPGGLTYEQYF
TRBJ2-1 TRBV5-1 TRBD1 - TGCGCCAGCAGCAACCCACAACCACGGAACAGGGGGCTACCGGTGAATGAGCAGTTCTTC CASSNPQPRNRGLPVNEQFF
TRBJ1-5 TRBV6-2/TRBV6-3 TRBD1 - TGTGCCAGCAGTCCGACAGGGCTTGGCAATCAGCCCCAGCATTTT CASSPTGLGNQPQHF
TRBJ1-1 TRBV28 TRBD1 few TGTGCCAGCAGTTGGACAGGGGCCACTGAAGCTTTCTTT CASSWTGATEAFF
TRBJ1-1 TRBV2 - - TGTGCCAGCAGTGGCGGGGAGTGGGACACTGAAGCTTTCTTT CASSGGEWDTEAFF
TRBJ2-7 TRBV27 TRBD1 - TGTGCCAGCAGTGTGGGACAGGGGGCCTACGAGCAGTACTTC CASSVGQGAYEQYF
TRBJ2-5 TRBV7-2 - - TGTGCCAGCAGCTCATTGGGGGGACCCCAAGAGACCCAGTACTTC CASSSLGGPQETQYF
TRBJ1-1 TRBV5-5 - few TGTGCCAGCAGCTGGGGCGCAACTGAAGCTTTCTTT CASSWGATEAFF
TRBJ2-1 TRBV12-3/TRBV12-4 - - TGTGCCAGCAGACGGGACAATGAGCAGTTCTTC CASRRDNEQFF
TRBJ1-3 TRBV5-6 - few TGTGCCAGCAGCACGACACAGGGTACCATATATTTT CASSTTQGTIYF
TRBJ1-5 TRBV6-6 - few TGTGCCAGCAGTCCGGGGTTTAGCAATCAGCCCCAGCATTTT CASSPGFSNQPQHF
TRBJ2-3 TRBV5-4 - - TGTGCCAGCAGCTTGGCTAGATCTAGCACAGATACGCAGTATTTT CASSLARSSTDTQYF
TRBJ1-1 TRBV10-3 - - TGTGCCATCAGTGAGTCAGCAAGTATGAACACTGAAGCTTTCTTT CAISESASMNTEAFF
TRBJ1-1 TRBV10-3 - - TGTGCCATCAGAAACAGGGACACTGAAGCTTTCTTT CAIRNRDTEAFF
TRBJ1-5 TRBV6-6 TRBD1 - TGTGCCAGCAGCGACAGGGAAAACCAGCCCCAGCATTTT CASSDRENQPQHF
TRBJ1-1 TRBV29-1 - few TGCAGCGTCGAGGGGGTGGCCGGGATGAACACTGAAGCTTTCTTT CSVEGVAGMNTEAFF
TRBJ2-1 TRBV11-2 TRBD2 few TGTGCCAGCAGCTTAGAGGCGGGAGGTCTTTACAATGAGCAGTTCTTC CASSLEAGGLYNEQFF
TRBJ2-7 TRBV5-4 TRBD2 once TGTGCCAGCAGCACCGGACTAGCGGGATATCAGTACTTC CASSTGLAGYQYF
TRBJ2-1 TRBV12-3/TRBV12-4 TRBD2 - TGTGCCAGCAGTTTGGGCGGGGGTCGGGAGCAGTTCTTC CASSLGGGREQFF
TRBJ1-5 TRBV6-2/TRBV6-3 - few TGTGCCAGCAGTTACCCGCAGGGGTCCAATCAGCCCCAGCATTTT CASSYPQGSNQPQHF
TRBJ2-5 TRBV11-2 TRBD2 - TGTGCCAGCAACCCGAGCGGGGGGGCCGGGGAGACCCAGTACTTC CASNPSGGAGETQYF
TRBJ2-1 TRBV6-5 TRBD2 - TGTGCCAGCGAGGCGGGAGGCTCCTACAATGAGCAGTTCTTC CASEAGGSYNEQFF
TRBJ2-1 TRBV18 - - TGTGCCAGCTCACCAGAGTACGGGGGGCGGAACAATGAGCAGTTCTTC CASSPEYGGRNNEQFF
TRBJ2-4 TRBV6-1 TRBD1 - TGTGCCAGCAGTGGCGGACAGGGGGCGGCCAAAAACATTCAGTACTTC CASSGGQGAAKNIQYF
TRBJ2-3 TRBV2 - few TGTGCCAGCTGGGGCCCGATCACAGATACGCAGTATTTT CASWGPITDTQYF
TRBJ1-1 TRBV27 TRBD1 few TGTGCCAGTCAGCAGGGACAGGCGAACACTGAAGCTTTCTTT CASQQGQANTEAFF
TRBJ2-1 TRBV5-5 - - TGTGCCAGCAGCCTCCTAGCGACAGACAATGAGCAGTTCTTC CASSLLATDNEQFF
TRBJ1-2 TRBV12-3/TRBV12-4 TRBD1 - TGTGCCAGTCTGACAGGGCCATGGGGCTACACCTTC CASLTGPWGYTF
TRBJ1-2 TRBV3-1/TRBV3-2 TRBD1 - TGTGCCAGCAGCCAAAAAGGACAGGGAATGGGCGGCTACACCTTC CASSQKGQGMGGYTF
TRBJ2-7 TRBV2 - - TGTGCCAGCAGCCGGGCCGGGATCGAGCAGTACTTC CASSRAGIEQYF
TRBJ2-6 TRBV3-1/TRBV3-2 TRBD2 - TGTGCCAGCAGCCAAGATGCTAGCGGGGGAGTCTCTGGGGCCAACGTCCTGACTTTC CASSQDASGGVSGANVLTF
TRBJ1-2 TRBV6-5 - - TGTGCCAGCAGTTGGGGCGGGGAGTGGTATGGCTACACCTTC CASSWGGEWYGYTF
TRBJ2-5 TRBV5-1 - - TGCGCCAGCAGCTTGGACCGTGCGGAGACCCAGTACTTC CASSLDRAETQYF
TRBJ2-5 TRBV5-1 TRBD2 - TGCGCCAGCAGCTTGGGAGGGACTAGCGGGGGGAATCAAGAGACCCAGTACTTC CASSLGGTSGGNQETQYF
TRBJ2-7 TRBV11-2 TRBD1 few TGTGCCAGCAGCACACACAGGGGGCGAGCCTACGAGCAGTACTTC CASSTHRGRAYEQYF
TRBJ2-2 TRBV5-8 - - TGTGCCAGCAGCCCGCGTGCGGGTTTCCCGGGCACCGGGGAGCTGTTTTTT CASSPRAGFPGTGELFF
TRBJ1-5 TRBV6-2/TRBV6-3 TRBD1 - TGTGCCAGCAGTTATGGGACAGGGAAGTCCGTTTCGCCCCTGCATTTT CASSYGTGKSVSPLHF
TRBJ2-3 TRBV5-1 TRBD2 - TGCGCCAGCACCGAACCTAGACTAGCGGGGGCAACAGATACGCAGTATTTT CASTEPRLAGATDTQYF
TRBJ2-2 TRBV7-2 - few TGTGCCAGCAGCTTAGTTGCGACTCAAAACACCGGGGAGCTGTTTTTT CASSLVATQNTGELFF